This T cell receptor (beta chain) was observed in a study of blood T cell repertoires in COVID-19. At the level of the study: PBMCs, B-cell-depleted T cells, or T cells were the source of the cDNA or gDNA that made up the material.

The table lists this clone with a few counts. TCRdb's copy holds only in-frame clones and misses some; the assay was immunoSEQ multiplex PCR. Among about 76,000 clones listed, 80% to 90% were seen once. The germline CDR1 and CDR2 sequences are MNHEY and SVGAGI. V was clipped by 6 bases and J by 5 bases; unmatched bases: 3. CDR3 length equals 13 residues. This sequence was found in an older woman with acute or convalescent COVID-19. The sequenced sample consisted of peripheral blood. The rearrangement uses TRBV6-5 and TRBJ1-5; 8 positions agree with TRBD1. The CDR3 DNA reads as TGTGCCAGCAGCTCGACAGGGGATCAGCCCCAGCATTTT. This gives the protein CASSSTGDQPQHF.